Shown below are 20 T cell receptor beta chains from a single sample sequenced in a study of blood T cell repertoires in COVID-19. Measured with immunoSEQ multiplex PCR; TCRdb has only the in-frame clones, and not every one. The top ten clones hold around 1.9% of a sample with about 300,000 clones, under 90% of them seen once. The sequenced sample was peripheral blood. The receptors shown here come from a woman between 25 and 40 years old with COVID-19, enrolled during active disease.

The chain uses TRBV11-2 and TRBJ1-3, with D maybe TRBD1 (5 bases). V was cut by 2 bases and J by 0 bases, with 11 bases left in between. The CDR3 is made up of 16 amino acids. The germline V gene has CDR1 SGHAT and CDR2 FQNNGV. The CDR3 sequence: CASSLQQVFSGNTIYF. The CDR3 bases are TGTGCCAGCAGCTTACAACAGGTCTTCTCTGGAAACACCATATATTTT.

The chain joins TRBV24-1 to TRBJ2-2, with D unresolved. Between the trimmed V and J ends, which lost 0 bases and 8 bases, there was a span of 6 bases. Looked up from germline, CDR1 is KGHDR and CDR2 is SFDVKD. The CDR3 runs to 13 residues. The CDR3 DNA reads as TGTGCCACCAGTGATTTGCTCCGGGGGGAGCTGTTTTTT. It codes for CATSDLLRGELFF.

This sequence joins TRBV11-2 and TRBJ1-3, with 7 bases aligning to TRBD1. Germline V lookup: CDR1 SGHAT, CDR2 FQNNGV. The ends lost 7 bases at V and 1 base at J; junction bases unmatched: 4. The CDR3 sequence is 14 residues long. The CDR3 loop is CASTNRGSGNTIYF. The CDR3 DNA reads TGTGCCAGCACCAACAGGGGATCTGGAAACACCATATATTTT.

This clone appeared a single time. This chain connects TRBV5-1 to TRBJ1-5; 7 bases fit TRBD1. Germline CDR1 SGHRS, CDR2 YFSETQ. The CDR3 consists of 16 residues. The trim removed 0 bases at V and 3 bases at J, leaving 6 bases unmatched. CDR3 nucleotides: TGCGCCAGCAGCTTGGGAAACACAGGGGACAATCAGCCCCAGCATTTT. Its translation: CASSLGNTGDNQPQHF.

This sequence joins TRBV11-2 and TRBJ1-3, with no clear D. Trimming took off 4 bases at V and 8 bases at J, with 15 bases between the two ends. Germline-derived CDR1 and CDR2 are SGHAT and FQNNGV. The CDR3 has 14 residues. The CDR3 reads CASSSLREEHTIYF. In DNA, the CDR3 is TGTGCCAGCAGCTCCCTAAGGGAGGAGCACACCATATATTTT.

This clone has a handful of counts. The J gene is TRBJ1-1, the V gene TRBV27; D not resolved. The ends were cut back, 6 bases at V and 7 bases at J, with 12 bases in the middle. There are 12 residues in the CDR3. Germline CDR1 and CDR2: MNHEY and SMNVEV (reference sequence). DNA of the CDR3: TGTGCCAGCAGCGCGGTTGGAAATGAAGCTTTCTTT. It codes for CASSAVGNEAFF.

The rearrangement links TRBV30 to TRBJ1-1; 8 bases agree with TRBD1. The CDR3 spans 15 residues. With V trimmed by 2 bases and J by 3 bases, 8 bases remained unmatched. The germline V gene has CDR1 GTSNPN and CDR2 SVGIG (reference sequence). The CDR3 region has the DNA TGTGCCTGGAGTCCCCGGGGACAGGTCGACACTGAAGCTTTCTTT. Its protein is CAWSPRGQVDTEAFF.

Here the CDR3 reads CASTIHGRRQTSGGANTGELFF. DNA of the CDR3: TGTGCCAGCACCATCCATGGCCGACGCCAGACTAGCGGGGGGGCGAACACCGGGGAGCTGTTTTTT. The chain links TRBV27 to TRBJ2-2; 14 positions agree with TRBD2. The trim removed 7 bases at V and 0 bases at J, leaving 19 bases unmatched. CDR1 is MNHEY and CDR2 is SMNVEV in the germline V gene (reference sequence). There are 22 residues in the CDR3.

The chain links TRBV18 to TRBJ1-5; TRBD1 matches at 10 bases. The CDR3 contains 16 residues. Trimming took 5 bases from V and 2 from J; bases not matched to a gene: 6. CDR1 and CDR2 from the germline V gene are KGHSH and LQKENI. The CDR3 nucleotides are TGTGCCAGCTCATTGACGACAGGGGGCGGCAATCAGCCCCAGCATTTT. Protein sequence: CASSLTTGGGNQPQHF.

This chain links TRBV2 with TRBJ2-5; D may be TRBD1 (6 bases). V was cut by 5 bases and J by 5 bases, with 15 bases left in between. Germline V CDR1 and CDR2: SNHLY, FYNNEI. This CDR3 contains 14 residues. The CDR3 coding sequence is TGTGCCAGCAGTCAGGCAGGGGCGGGTGAGACCCAGTACTTC. Its translation is CASSQAGAGETQYF.

This chain uses TRBV24-1 with TRBJ2-5; TRBD2 matches at 12 bases. The germline V gene has CDR1 KGHDR and CDR2 SFDVKD. CDR3 length: 15 residues. Trimming cost V 4 bases and J 4 bases; bases outside gene matches: 3. CDR3 residues: CATSETSGGLETQYF. The CDR3 DNA reads TGTGCCACCAGTGAAACTAGCGGGGGGTTAGAGACCCAGTACTTC.

This chain links TRBV27 with TRBJ2-1; TRBD2 matches 12 bases. V lost 3 bases to trimming and J lost 7 bases; unmatched junction nucleotides: 4. Looked up from germline, CDR1 is MNHEY and CDR2 is SMNVEV (reference sequence). The CDR3 consists of 15 residues. CDR3 protein: CASSFYGLAGNEQFF. CDR3 DNA sequence: TGTGCCAGCAGTTTTTACGGACTAGCGGGGAATGAGCAGTTCTTC.

The chain carries TRBV2 and TRBJ1-3, with a possible D match to TRBD1 (6 bases). Trimming took off 5 bases at V and 0 bases at J, with 11 bases between the two ends. The CDR3 length is 15 residues. Per the germline V gene, CDR1 is SNHLY and CDR2 is FYNNEI. CDR3 bases: TGTGCCAGCAGTAAACGGACAGTCTCTGGAAACACCATATATTTT. Amino acids: CASSKRTVSGNTIYF.

V gene TRBV13 combines with J gene TRBJ2-7; TRBD2 matches at 7 bases. The CDR3 spans 14 residues. Unmatched junction bases numbered 6, after V lost 5 bases and J lost 2 bases. Germline lookup yields CDR1 PRHDT and CDR2 FYEKMQ (reference sequence). The CDR3 loop reads CASSLGLEPYEQYF. The CDR3 DNA reads TGTGCCAGCAGCCTCGGACTAGAACCCTACGAGCAGTACTTC.

This chain joins TRBV14 and TRBJ1-1; D is ambiguous. The length of the CDR3 is 15 residues. V was cut by 1 base and J by 1 base, with 10 bases left in between. Looked up from germline, CDR1 is SGHDN and CDR2 is FVKESK. The CDR3 sequence is CASSQGGVRNTEAFF. In nucleotides, the CDR3 is TGTGCCAGCAGCCAAGGGGGAGTTAGGAACACTGAAGCTTTCTTT.

This chain uses TRBV28 with TRBJ1-5; D is unresolved. The CDR3 runs to 12 residues. V gave up 10 bases and J gave up 6 bases, with 13 bases separating them. In germline, CDR1 is MDHEN, CDR2 SYDVKM. The CDR3 DNA is TGTGCCACCCTCCCGGCGGGTCAGCCCCAGCATTTT. This encodes CATLPAGQPQHF.

The chain combines TRBV7-2 with TRBJ1-6; D call uncertain. Germline CDR1 reads SGHTA; CDR2 reads FQGNSA. The germline V and J ends were trimmed by 1 base and 10 bases, with 8 bases remaining between them. CDR3 length equals 13 residues. The CDR3 bases are TGTGCCAGCAGCTTAGACGTGCGCTCACCCCTCCACTTT. Its protein is CASSLDVRSPLHF.

The genes are TRBV9 and TRBJ1-2; D is unresolved. CDR3 size: 14 residues. V lost 3 bases and J 4 bases, leaving 13 bases between the germline ends. Germline CDR1 reads SGDLS; CDR2 reads YYNGEE. The CDR3 DNA sequence: TGTGCCAGCAGCGCCGACACGGCTGGCTATGGCTACACCTTC. It specifies CASSADTAGYGYTF.

The chain combines TRBV30 with TRBJ1-2; TRBD1 matches 7 bases. The CDR3 loop spans 13 amino acids. Germline CDR1 GTSNPN, CDR2 SVGIG (reference sequence). The J segment lost 2 bases and the V segment lost 2 bases, leaving 2 bases of the junction unmatched. CDR3 in DNA: TGTGCCTGGAGTACAGGGGTCAACTATGGCTACACCTTC. Residues: CAWSTGVNYGYTF.

The chain joins TRBV2 to TRBJ1-5; D may be TRBD1 (5 bases). V shed 3 bases and J shed 5 bases, with 17 bases lying between them. CDR1 SNHLY and CDR2 FYNNEI come from the germline V gene. The CDR3 is made up of 16 amino acids. CDR3 amino acids: CASSDIQGGYDQPQHF. The CDR3 coding sequence is TGTGCCAGCAGTGATATCCAGGGAGGATACGATCAGCCCCAGCATTTT.